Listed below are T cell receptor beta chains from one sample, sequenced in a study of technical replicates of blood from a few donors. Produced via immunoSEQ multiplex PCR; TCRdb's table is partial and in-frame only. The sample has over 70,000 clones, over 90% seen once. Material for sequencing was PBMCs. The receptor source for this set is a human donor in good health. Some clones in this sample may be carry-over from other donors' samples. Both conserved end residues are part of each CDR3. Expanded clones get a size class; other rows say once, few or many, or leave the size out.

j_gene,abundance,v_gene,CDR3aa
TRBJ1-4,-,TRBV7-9,CASSPDSTNEKLFF
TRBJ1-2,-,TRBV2,CASSGEGTYGYTF
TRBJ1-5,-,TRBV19,CASSIGTGSQPQHF
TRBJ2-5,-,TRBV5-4,CASSGGADQETQYF
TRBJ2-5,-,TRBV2,CASSLRRVETQYF
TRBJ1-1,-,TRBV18,CASSPGAGQGTLAFF
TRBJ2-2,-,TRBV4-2,CASSHETGPGELFF
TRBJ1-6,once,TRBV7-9,CASSLSMGGGYNSPLHF
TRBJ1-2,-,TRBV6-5,CASGTGSAYGYTF
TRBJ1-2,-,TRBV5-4,CASSSEIRVDGYTF